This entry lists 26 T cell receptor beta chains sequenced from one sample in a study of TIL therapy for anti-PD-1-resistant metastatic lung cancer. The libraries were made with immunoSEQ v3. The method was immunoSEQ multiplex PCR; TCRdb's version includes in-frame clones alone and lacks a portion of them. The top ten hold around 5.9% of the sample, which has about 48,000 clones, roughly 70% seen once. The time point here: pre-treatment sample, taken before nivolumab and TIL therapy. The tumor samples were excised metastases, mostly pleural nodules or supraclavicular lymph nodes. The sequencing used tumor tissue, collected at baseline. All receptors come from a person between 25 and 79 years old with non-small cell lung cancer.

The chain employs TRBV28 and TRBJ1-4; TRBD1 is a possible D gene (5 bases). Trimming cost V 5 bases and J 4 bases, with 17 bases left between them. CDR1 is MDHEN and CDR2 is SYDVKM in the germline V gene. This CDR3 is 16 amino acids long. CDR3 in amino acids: CASSPPTPGGNEKLFF. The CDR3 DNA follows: TGTGCCAGCAGTCCCCCAACCCCCGGGGGTAATGAAAAACTGTTTTTT.

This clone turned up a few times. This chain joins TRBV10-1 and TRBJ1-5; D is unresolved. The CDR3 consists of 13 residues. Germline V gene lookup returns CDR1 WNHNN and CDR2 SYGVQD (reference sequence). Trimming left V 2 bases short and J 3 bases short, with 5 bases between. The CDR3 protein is CASSENLNQPQHF. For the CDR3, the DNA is TGCGCCAGCAGTGAGAACCTCAATCAGCCCCAGCATTTT.

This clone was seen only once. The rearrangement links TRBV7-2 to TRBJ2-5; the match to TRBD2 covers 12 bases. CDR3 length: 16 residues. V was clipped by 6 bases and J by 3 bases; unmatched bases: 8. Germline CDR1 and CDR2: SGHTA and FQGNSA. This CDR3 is CASRAGLAGSKETQYF. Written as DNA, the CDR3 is TGTGCCAGCAGGGCGGGACTAGCGGGCAGTAAAGAGACCCAGTACTTC.

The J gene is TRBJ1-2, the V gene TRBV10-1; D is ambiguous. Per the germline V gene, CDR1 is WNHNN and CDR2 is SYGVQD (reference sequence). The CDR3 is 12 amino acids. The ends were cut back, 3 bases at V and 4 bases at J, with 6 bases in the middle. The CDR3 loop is CASSDTSYGYTF. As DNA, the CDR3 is TGCGCCAGCAGTGACACCAGCTATGGCTACACCTTC.

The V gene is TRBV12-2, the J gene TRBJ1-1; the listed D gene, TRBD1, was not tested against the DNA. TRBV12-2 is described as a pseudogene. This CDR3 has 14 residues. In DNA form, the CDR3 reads TGTGCAAGTCGCTTACAGGGGGCGAACACTGAAGCTTTCTTT. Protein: CASRLQGANTEAFF.

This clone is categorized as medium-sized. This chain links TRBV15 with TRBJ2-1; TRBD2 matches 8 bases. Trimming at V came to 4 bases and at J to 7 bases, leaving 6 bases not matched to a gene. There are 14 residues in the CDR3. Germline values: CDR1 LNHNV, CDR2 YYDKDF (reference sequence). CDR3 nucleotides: TGTGCCACCAGCAAAGCGGGAGTGAGGAATGAGCAGTTCTTC. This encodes CATSKAGVRNEQFF.

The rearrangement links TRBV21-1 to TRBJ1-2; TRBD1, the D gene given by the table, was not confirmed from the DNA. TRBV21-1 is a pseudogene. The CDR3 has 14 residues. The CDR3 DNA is TGTGCCAGCAGCAGGTGGGACAGGGTCAATGGCTACACCTTC. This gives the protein CASSRWDRVNGYTF.

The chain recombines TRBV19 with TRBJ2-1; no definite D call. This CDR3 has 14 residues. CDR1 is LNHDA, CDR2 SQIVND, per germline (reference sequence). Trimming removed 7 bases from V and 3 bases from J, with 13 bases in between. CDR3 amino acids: CASMRSTYYNEQFF. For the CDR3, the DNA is TGTGCCAGTATGAGGAGTACATACTACAATGAGCAGTTCTTC.

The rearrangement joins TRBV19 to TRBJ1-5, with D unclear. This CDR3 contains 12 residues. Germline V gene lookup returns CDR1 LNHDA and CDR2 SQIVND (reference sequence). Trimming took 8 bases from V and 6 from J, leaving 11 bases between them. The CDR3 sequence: CASRTRSQPQHF. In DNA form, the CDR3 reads TGTGCCAGTCGGACCAGGAGTCAGCCCCAGCATTTT.

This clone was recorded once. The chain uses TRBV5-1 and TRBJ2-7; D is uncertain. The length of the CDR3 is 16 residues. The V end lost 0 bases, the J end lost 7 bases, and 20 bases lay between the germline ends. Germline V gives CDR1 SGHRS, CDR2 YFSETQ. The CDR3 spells CASSLGSASLLSEQYF. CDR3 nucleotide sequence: TGCGCCAGCAGCTTGGGAAGTGCCAGCCTCCTGAGTGAGCAGTACTTC.

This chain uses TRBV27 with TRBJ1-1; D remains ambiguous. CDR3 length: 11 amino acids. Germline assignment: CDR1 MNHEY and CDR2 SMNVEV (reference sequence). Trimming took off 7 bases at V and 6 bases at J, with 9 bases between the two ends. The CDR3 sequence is CASTGRAEAFF. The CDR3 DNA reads TGTGCCAGCACGGGGAGGGCTGAAGCTTTCTTT.

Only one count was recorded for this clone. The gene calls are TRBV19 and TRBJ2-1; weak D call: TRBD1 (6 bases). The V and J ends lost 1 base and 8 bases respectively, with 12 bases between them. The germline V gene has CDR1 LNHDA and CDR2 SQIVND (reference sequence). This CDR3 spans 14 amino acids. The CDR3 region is CASSIGHRVDEQFF. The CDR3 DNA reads TGTGCCAGTAGTATAGGTCACAGGGTGGATGAGCAGTTCTTC.

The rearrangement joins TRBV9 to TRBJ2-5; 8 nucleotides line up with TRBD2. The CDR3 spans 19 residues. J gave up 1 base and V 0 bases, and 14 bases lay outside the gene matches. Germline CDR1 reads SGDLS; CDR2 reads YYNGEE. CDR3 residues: CASSVATRGLVGIQETQYF. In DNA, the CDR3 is TGTGCCAGCAGCGTAGCTACCCGGGGACTAGTGGGAATCCAAGAGACCCAGTACTTC.

The CDR3 reads CASTNGGNEQFF. The CDR3 DNA follows: TGCGCCAGCACCAACGGAGGGAATGAGCAGTTCTTC. The chain is built from TRBV10-1 and TRBJ2-1, with D possibly being TRBD2 (6 bases). The V gene's germline CDR1 is WNHNN and CDR2 SYGVQD (reference sequence). CDR3 length: 12 amino acids. Trimming took off 7 bases at V and 7 bases at J, with 11 bases between the two ends.

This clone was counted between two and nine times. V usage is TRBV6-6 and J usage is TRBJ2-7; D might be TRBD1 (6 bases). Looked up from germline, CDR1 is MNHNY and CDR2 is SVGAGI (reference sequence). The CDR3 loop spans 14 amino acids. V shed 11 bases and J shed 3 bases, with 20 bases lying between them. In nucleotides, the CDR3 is TGTGCCGCCGGTTGGGGGCGGGTAGACTACGAGCAGTACTTC. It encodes CAAGWGRVDYEQYF.

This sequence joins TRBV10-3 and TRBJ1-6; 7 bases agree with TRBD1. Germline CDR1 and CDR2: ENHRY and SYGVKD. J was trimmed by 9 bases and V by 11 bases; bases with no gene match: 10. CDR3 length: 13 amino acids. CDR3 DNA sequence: TGTGCCGGTCGACAGGGAGCTTCTTCACCCCTCCACTTT. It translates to CAGRQGASSPLHF.

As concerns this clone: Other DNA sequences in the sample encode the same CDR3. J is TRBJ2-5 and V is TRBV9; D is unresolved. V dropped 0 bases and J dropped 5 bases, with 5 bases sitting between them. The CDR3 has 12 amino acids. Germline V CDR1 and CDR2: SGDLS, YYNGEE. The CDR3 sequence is CASSVVGETQYF. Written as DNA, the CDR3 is TGTGCCAGCAGCGTAGTGGGTGAGACCCAGTACTTC.

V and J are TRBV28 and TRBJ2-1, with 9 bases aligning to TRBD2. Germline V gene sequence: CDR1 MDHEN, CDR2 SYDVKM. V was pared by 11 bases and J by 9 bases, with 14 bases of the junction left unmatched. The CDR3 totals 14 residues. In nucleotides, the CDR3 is TGTGCCGTTTCCTCTTGGCGGGAGGGCGGTGAGCAGTTCTTC. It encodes CAVSSWREGGEQFF.

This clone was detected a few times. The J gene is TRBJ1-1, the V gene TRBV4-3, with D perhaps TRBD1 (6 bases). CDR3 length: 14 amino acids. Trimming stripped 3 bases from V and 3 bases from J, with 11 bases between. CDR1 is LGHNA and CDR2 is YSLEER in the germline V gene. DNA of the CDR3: TGCGCCAGCAGCCAGGGGGCGACTTACACTGAAGCTTTCTTT. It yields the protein CASSQGATYTEAFF.

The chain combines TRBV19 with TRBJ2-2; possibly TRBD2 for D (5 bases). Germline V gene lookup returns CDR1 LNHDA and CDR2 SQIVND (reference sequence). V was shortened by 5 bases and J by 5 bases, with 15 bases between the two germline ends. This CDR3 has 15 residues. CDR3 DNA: TGTGCCAGTAGTCTCCCCGTGGGCGGGACCGGGGAGCTGTTTTTT. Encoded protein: CASSLPVGGTGELFF.

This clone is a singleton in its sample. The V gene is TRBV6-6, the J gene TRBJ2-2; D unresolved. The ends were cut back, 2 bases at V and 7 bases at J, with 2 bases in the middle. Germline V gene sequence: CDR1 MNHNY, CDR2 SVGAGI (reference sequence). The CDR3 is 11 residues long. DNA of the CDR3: TGTGCCAGCAGTTACGTCGGGGAGCTGTTTTTT. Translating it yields CASSYVGELFF.

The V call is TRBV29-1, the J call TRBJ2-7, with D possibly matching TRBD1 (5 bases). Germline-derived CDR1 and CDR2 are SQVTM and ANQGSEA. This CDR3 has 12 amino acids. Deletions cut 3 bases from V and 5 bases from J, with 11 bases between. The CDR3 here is CSVDIGRDEQYF. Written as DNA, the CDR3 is TGCAGCGTTGATATCGGCAGGGACGAGCAGTACTTC.

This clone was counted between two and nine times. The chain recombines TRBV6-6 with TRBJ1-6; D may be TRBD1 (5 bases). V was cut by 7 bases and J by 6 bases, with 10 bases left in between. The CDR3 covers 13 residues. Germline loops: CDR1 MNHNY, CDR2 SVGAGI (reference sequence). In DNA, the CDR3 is TGTGCCAGCACCAGGGATCCTAATTCACCCCTCCACTTT. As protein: CASTRDPNSPLHF.

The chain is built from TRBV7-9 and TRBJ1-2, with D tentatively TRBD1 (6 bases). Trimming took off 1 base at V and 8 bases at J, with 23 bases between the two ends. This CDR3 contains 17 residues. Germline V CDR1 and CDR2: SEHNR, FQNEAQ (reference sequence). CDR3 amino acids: CASSLGGAGVALGGYTF. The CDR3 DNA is TGTGCCAGCAGCTTAGGAGGAGCAGGGGTTGCTCTGGGGGGCTACACCTTC.

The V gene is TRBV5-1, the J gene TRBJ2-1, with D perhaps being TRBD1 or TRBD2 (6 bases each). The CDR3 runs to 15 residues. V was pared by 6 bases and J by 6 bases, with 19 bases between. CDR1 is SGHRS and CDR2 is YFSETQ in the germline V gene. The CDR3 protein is CASMAGHSLFNEQFF. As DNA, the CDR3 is TGCGCCAGCATGGCGGGACACAGCCTCTTCAATGAGCAGTTCTTC. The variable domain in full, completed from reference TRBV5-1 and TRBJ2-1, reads KAGVTQTPRYLIKTRGQQVTLSCSPISGHRSVSWYQQTPGQGLQFLFEYFSETQRNKGNFPGRFSGRQFSNSRSEMNVSTLELGDSALYLCASMAGHSLFNEQFFGPGTRLTVL.

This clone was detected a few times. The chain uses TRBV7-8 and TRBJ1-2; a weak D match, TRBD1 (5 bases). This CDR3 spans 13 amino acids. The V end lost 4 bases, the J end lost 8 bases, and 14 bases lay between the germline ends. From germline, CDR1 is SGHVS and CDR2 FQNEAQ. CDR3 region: CASSSREIMGYTF. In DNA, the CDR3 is TGTGCCAGCAGCTCCAGGGAAATAATGGGCTACACCTTC.